A few counts support the clone carrying this T cell receptor (beta chain). The germline V gene encodes CDR1 MGHRA and CDR2 YSYEKL. V was pared by 4 bases and J by 3 bases, with 10 bases between. CDR3 size: 14 residues. These data come from a study of T-cell reconstitution after alpha-beta-depleted transplantation in children. Unique molecular identifiers were used in preparing the TCRbeta library. From the PCR reads, TCRdb called clonotypes with MiXCR, one entry per CDR3 protein. This sample has a few hundred thousand distinct CDR3 sequences; roughly a tenth occur once, and the top ten carry approximately 5%.

The material sequenced was PBMCs from the stem cell graft donor, taken from the stem cell graft. The rearrangement uses TRBV4-1 and TRBJ2-1; no reliable D call. The origin of this receptor is a human donor who donated a stem cell graft to a child with acute myeloid leukemia. As DNA, the CDR3 is TGCGCCAGCAGCCGGCGGACGGACTACAATGAGCAGTTCTTC. Its protein is CASSRRTDYNEQFF.